Listed below are T cell receptor beta chains from one sample, sequenced in a study of T cell repertoires in cytomegalovirus infection. Their target antigens are unknown. From the reads, TCRdb called clonotypes with MiXCR, one entry per CDR3 protein. The sample records a few hundred thousand distinct CDR3 sequences, 40% being singletons. The sample in question was cultured PBMCs, obtained from culture after CMV antigen stimulation. These receptors were taken from a human donor in good health (CMV status not recorded). Some clones in this sample may be carry-over from other donors' samples. The CDR3 runs from the conserved cysteine through the conserved F or W. The order of the fields is V gene, CDR3 length, J gene, clone size, D gene, CDR3 DNA, CDR3 protein. A D gene is named only where the DNA matches it firmly. Only some rows state a clone size, as once, few, many or a class for expanded clones.

TRBV12-3/TRBV12-4	15	TRBJ1-4	-	-	TGTGCCAGCAGCTCATCCAGGTCAACTAATGAAAAACTGTTTTTT	CASSSSRSTNEKLFF
TRBV5-1	15	TRBJ2-3	-	TRBD2	TGCGCCAGCAGCACGGGGACTAGCCGGGCAGATACGCAGTATTTT	CASSTGTSRADTQYF
TRBV7-2	16	TRBJ2-3	-	TRBD2	TGTGCCAGCAGCGCCTTTAGCGGGGGGGCGGGAGATACGCAGTATTTT	CASSAFSGGAGDTQYF
TRBV3-1	16	TRBJ1-4	-	TRBD1	TGTGCCAGCAGCCAAGGGACCGGGACAGTAAATGAAAAACTGTTTTTT	CASSQGTGTVNEKLFF
TRBV5-1	15	TRBJ2-3	-	-	TGCGCCAGCATGGGGAGGACGGATTTGACAGATACGCAGTATTTT	CASMGRTDLTDTQYF
TRBV7-9	12	TRBJ2-7	-	-	TGTGCCACGGAAGGGACACCCTACGAGCAGTACTTC	CATEGTPYEQYF
TRBV20-1	15	TRBJ2-1	few	TRBD2	TGCAGTGCTAGACGCCCCCAGCGGGAGAGACATGAGCAGTTCTTC	CSARRPQRERHEQFF
TRBV7-2	16	TRBJ2-3	few	-	TGTGCCAGCAGACTTACCCGGGTGGAGAGCACAGATACGCAGTATTTT	CASRLTRVESTDTQYF
TRBV7-2	14	TRBJ2-3	many	-	TGTGCCAGCAGCCCGGGCCCCGACACAGATACGCAGTATTTT	CASSPGPDTDTQYF
TRBV4-1	13	TRBJ1-1	-	-	TGCGCCAGCCAGGGTCAGGGAGACACTGAAGCTTTCTTT	CASQGQGDTEAFF
TRBV7-2	11	TRBJ1-1	many	-	TGTGCCAGCAGCCCTCTCACTGAAGCTTTCTTT	CASSPLTEAFF
TRBV3-1	18	TRBJ1-1	-	-	TGTGCCAGCAGCCAAGATCGGACGGGGGCGTTCATGAACACTGAAGCTTTCTTT	CASSQDRTGAFMNTEAFF
TRBV6-7	15	TRBJ1-1	-	-	TGTGCCAGCAGTTACGTCTTGGGACCGAACACTGAAGCTTTCTTT	CASSYVLGPNTEAFF
TRBV7-9	13	TRBJ2-1	-	-	TGTGCCAGCAGCTTAACTGGGTTGGATGAGCAGTTCTTC	CASSLTGLDEQFF
TRBV7-2	16	TRBJ2-5	once	-	TGTGCCAGCAGCCCCCCGGCTAGAGCCGCGAGTGGGACCCAGTACTTC	CASSPPARAASGTQYF
TRBV19	17	TRBJ2-6	-	-	TGTGCCACCAGGAGACAAGGGGTTGGCTCTGGGGCCAACGTCCTGACTTTC	CATRRQGVGSGANVLTF
TRBV7-2	15	TRBJ2-2	few	-	TGTGCCAGCAGCTCCTTTGACAGACACACCGGGGAGCTGTTTTTT	CASSSFDRHTGELFF
TRBV6-5	14	TRBJ2-3	-	TRBD1	TGTGCCAGCAGCCAAGACAGGGGTGTAGATACGCAGTATTTT	CASSQDRGVDTQYF
TRBV12-3/TRBV12-4	16	TRBJ1-1	-	TRBD1	TGTGCCAGCAGTCCAGGCGTGACGTACGACAGGGCTGAAGCTTTCTTT	CASSPGVTYDRAEAFF
TRBV19	14	TRBJ1-2	-	-	TGTGCCGCCGCTACAGGGCCGGAAGGAAGAGGCTACACCTTC	CAAATGPEGRGYTF
TRBV7-4	16	TRBJ1-3	-	-	TGTGCCAGCAGCTTAGCGCTGACGGCCTGGGAAAACACCATATATTTT	CASSLALTAWENTIYF
TRBV7-3	14	TRBJ2-5	-	TRBD1	TGTGCCAGCAGCCGGACAGGGTCGGCGGAGACCCAGTACTTC	CASSRTGSAETQYF
TRBV11-1	14	TRBJ1-2	few	TRBD1	TGTGCCAGCAGCCCCTCAGGGGGCTACTATGGCTACACCTTC	CASSPSGGYYGYTF
TRBV7-2	15	TRBJ2-5	-	TRBD1	TGTGCCAGCAGTCAAGGACAGGGTCGAGGGGAGACCCAGTACTTC	CASSQGQGRGETQYF
TRBV10-2	13	TRBJ2-7	-	-	TGCGCCAGCAGAGGGTGGGAGACCTACGAGCAGTACTTC	CASRGWETYEQYF
TRBV20-1	15	TRBJ2-1	few	-	TGCAGTGCCATAGAAACCGGGACTGCGTACAATGAGCAGTTCTTC	CSAIETGTAYNEQFF
TRBV12-3/TRBV12-4	14	TRBJ1-1	-	-	TGTGCCAGCAGTTTGTTCGGTTCTTCTACTGAAGCTTTCTTT	CASSLFGSSTEAFF
TRBV6-1	11	TRBJ2-1	-	-	TGTGCCAGCAGTGAAGAGGGGGGTGGTCTCTTC	CASSEEGGGLF
TRBV7-8	14	TRBJ1-1	few	TRBD1	TGTGCCAGCAGCAGTCAGGGGGCGCCCACTGAAGCTTTCTTT	CASSSQGAPTEAFF